This TCR beta chain was documented in a study of beta chain features in type 1 diabetes. The sequenced template was cDNA made from the entire isolated RNA. The assay was immunoSEQ multiplex PCR, and TCRdb's table has in-frame clones only and misses some. The sample shows approximately 150,000 clones, 10% to 15% of them seen only once. In regard to this clone: What it binds is not known.

Study observations and caveats: Type 1 diabetes patients showed a moderate but significant shortening of TCRB CDR3s in all four CD4+ subsets.

This clonotype was sampled from a man younger than 30 with type 1 diabetes. Sequenced material: central memory CD4+ T cells from blood.

CDR3 sequence: CASSPRDRAADTQYF. The CDR3 nucleotides read TGCGCCAGCAGCCCCCGGGACAGGGCGGCAGATACGCAGTATTTT. The chain combines TRBV4-1 with TRBJ2-3; TRBD1 matches 9 bases. The junction had 6 bases not matched to a gene; V was cut back by 4 bases and J by 4 bases. CDR3 size: 15 residues. In germline, CDR1 is MGHRA, CDR2 YSYEKL.